This T cell receptor (beta chain) comes out of a study of CD8 T cells in ankylosing spondylitis. Regarding the study as a whole: CD8+ disease-linked clones were present at relatively low frequencies in blood. Characteristic, it appeared, of ankylosing spondylitis blood was a TCR beta motif of fewer than 10 highly homologous variants. Matched ankylosing spondylitis synovial fluid reportedly showed significant enrichment of disease-linked clones.

It was by quantitative 5'-RACE with molecular barcodes that TCR beta libraries were made. TCRdb ran MiXCR on the 5' RACE reads and lists one entry per CDR3 protein. This sample has approximately 300,000 distinct CDR3 sequences; about 19% occur once, and the top ten carry roughly 7.4%. The CDR3 sequence is 13 residues long. Trimming at V came to 6 bases and at J to 6 bases, leaving 6 bases not matched to a gene. Germline V gives CDR1 SGHRS, CDR2 YFSETQ. This clonotype was counted many times. Antigen unknown. The sequence was collected from a male donor with ankylosing spondylitis or in good health (not recorded which). Sequenced: blood, either unsorted or a sorted T cell fraction (not recorded which). The chain carries TRBV5-1 and TRBJ2-1; 7 bases fit TRBD2. The CDR3 DNA reads as TGCGCCAGCAAGGGGAGGGTCGGCAATGAGCAGTTCTTC. It encodes CASKGRVGNEQFF.